This TCR beta chain was observed in a study of control samples from healthy donors and cancer patients. The method was immunoSEQ multiplex PCR; TCRdb's version includes in-frame clones alone and lacks a portion of them. The sample lists approximately 120,000 clones, 90% occurring once. The TCR sequence derives from a human donor in good health. The donor label of this sample is uncertain. The sample comprised blood.

This CDR3 is CAISGDTGSNQPQHF. The CDR3 DNA is TGTGCCATCAGTGGGGATACAGGTAGCAATCAGCCCCAGCATTTT. The V call is TRBV10-3, the J call TRBJ1-5; D might be TRBD1 (5 bases). CDR1 and CDR2 from the germline V gene are ENHRY and SYGVKD. With 4 bases removed from V and 0 bases from J, the gap between germline ends came to 10 bases. The CDR3 spans 15 residues.